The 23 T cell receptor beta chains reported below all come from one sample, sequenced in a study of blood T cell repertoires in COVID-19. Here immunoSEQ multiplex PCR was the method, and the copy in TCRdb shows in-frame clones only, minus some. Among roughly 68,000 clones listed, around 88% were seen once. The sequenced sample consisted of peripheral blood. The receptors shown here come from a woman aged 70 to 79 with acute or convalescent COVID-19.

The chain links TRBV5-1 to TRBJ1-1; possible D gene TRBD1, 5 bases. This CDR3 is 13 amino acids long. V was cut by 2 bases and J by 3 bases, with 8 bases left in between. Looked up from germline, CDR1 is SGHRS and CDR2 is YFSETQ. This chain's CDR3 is CASSFDSYTEAFF. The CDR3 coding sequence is TGCGCCAGCAGCTTCGACAGTTACACTGAAGCTTTCTTT.

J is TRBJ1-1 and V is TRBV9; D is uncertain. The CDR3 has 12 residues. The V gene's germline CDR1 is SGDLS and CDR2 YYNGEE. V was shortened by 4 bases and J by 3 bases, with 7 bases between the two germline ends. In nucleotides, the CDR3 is TGTGCCAGCAGCCCCGGGGACACTGAAGCTTTCTTT. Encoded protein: CASSPGDTEAFF.

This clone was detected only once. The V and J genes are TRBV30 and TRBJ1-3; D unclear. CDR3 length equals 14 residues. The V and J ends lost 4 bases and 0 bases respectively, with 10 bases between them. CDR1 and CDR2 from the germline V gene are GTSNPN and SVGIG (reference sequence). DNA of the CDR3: TGTGCCTGGAAATCGGGTAGCTCTGGAAACACCATATATTTT. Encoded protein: CAWKSGSSGNTIYF.

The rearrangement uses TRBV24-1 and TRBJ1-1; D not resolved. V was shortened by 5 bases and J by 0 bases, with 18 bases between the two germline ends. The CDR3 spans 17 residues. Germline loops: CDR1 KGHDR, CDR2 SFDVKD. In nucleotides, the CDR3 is TGTGCCACCAGTGGATCCGCCGGGGAGGGTTTGAACACTGAAGCTTTCTTT. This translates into CATSGSAGEGLNTEAFF.

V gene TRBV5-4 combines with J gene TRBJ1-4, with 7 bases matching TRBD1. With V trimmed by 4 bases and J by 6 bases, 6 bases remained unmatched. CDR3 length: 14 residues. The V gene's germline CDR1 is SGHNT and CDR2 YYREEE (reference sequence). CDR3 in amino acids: CASSLRQGDEKLFF. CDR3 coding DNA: TGTGCCAGCAGCCTCCGACAGGGTGATGAAAAACTGTTTTTT.

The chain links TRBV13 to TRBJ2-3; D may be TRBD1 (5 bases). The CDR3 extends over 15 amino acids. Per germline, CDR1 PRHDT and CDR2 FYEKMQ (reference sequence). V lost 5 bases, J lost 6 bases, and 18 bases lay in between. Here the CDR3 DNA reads TGTGCCAGCAGCCCCATTGTTGGGGCCGGGGATACGCAGTATTTT. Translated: CASSPIVGAGDTQYF.

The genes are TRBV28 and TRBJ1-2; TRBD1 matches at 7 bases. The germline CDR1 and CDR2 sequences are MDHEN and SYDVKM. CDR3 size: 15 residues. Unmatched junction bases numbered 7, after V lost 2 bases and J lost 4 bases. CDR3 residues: CASSLKGQSFYGYTF. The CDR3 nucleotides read TGTGCCAGCAGTTTAAAGGGACAGTCTTTCTATGGCTACACCTTC.

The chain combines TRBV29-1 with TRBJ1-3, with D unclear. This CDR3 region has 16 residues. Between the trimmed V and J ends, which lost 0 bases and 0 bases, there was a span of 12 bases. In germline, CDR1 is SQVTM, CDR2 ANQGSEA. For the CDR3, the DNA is TGCAGCGTTGAAGAATTCACAGATCTCTCTGGAAACACCATATATTTT. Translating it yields CSVEEFTDLSGNTIYF.

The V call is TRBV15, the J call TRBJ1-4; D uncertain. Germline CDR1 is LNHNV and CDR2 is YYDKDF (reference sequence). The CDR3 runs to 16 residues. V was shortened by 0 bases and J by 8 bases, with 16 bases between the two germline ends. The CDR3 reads CATSRDRKGEREKLFF. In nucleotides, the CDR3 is TGTGCCACCAGCAGAGATCGTAAGGGAGAAAGGGAAAAACTGTTTTTT.

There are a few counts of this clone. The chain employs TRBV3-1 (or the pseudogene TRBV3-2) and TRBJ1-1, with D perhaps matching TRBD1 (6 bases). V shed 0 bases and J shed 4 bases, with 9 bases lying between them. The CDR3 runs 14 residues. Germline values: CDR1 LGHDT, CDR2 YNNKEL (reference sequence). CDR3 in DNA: TGTGCCAGCAGCCAAGAAGGGGGTATCACTGAAGCTTTCTTT. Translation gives CASSQEGGITEAFF.

In DNA, the CDR3 is TGTGCCAGCAGCCAAGACAGGGTCCCCGGCGAGCAGTACTTC. This codes for CASSQDRVPGEQYF. The rearrangement joins TRBV3-1 (or the pseudogene TRBV3-2) to TRBJ2-7; tentative D call: TRBD1 (5 bases). The CDR3 contains 14 residues. Between the trimmed V and J ends, which lost 0 bases and 6 bases, there was a span of 12 bases. Germline assignment: CDR1 LGHDT and CDR2 YNNKEL (reference sequence).

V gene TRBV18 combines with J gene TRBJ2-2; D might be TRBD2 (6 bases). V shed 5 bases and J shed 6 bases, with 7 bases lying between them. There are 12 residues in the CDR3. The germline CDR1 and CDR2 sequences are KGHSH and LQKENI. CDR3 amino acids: CASSSGAGELFF. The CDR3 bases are TGTGCCAGCTCATCGGGGGCCGGGGAGCTGTTTTTT.

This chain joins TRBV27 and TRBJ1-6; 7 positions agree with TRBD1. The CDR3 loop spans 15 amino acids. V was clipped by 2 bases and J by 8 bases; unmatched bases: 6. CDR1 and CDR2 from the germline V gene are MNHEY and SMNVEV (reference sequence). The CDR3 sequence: CASSLRQGNYSPLHF. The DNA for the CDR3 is TGTGCCAGCAGTTTAAGACAGGGAAATTATTCACCCCTCCACTTT.

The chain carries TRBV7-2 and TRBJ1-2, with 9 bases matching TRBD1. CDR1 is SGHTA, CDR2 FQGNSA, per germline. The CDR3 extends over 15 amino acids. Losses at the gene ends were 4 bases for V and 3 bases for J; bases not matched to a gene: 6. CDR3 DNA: TGTGCCAGCAGCTCTGGACAGGGGAGGGACTATGGCTACACCTTC. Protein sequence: CASSSGQGRDYGYTF. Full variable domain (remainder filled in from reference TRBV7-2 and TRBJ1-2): GAGVSQSPSNKVTEKGKDVELRCDPISGHTALYWYRQSLGQGLEFLIYFQGNSAPDKSGLPSDRFSAERTGGSVSTLTIQRTQQEDSAVYLCASSSGQGRDYGYTFGSGTRLTVV.

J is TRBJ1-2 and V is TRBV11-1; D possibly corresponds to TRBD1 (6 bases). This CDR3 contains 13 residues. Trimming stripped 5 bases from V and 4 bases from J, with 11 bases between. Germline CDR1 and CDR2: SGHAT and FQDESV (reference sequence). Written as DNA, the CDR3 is TGTGCCAGCAGCCCCGACAGGACCTATGGCTACACCTTC. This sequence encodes CASSPDRTYGYTF.

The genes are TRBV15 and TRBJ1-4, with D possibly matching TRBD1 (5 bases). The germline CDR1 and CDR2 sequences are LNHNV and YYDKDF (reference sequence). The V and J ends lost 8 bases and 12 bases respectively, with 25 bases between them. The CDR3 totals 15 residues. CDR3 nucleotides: TGTGCCACCGATAGCGGCAGAGTCGGGAAAGGGGAACTGTTTTTT. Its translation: CATDSGRVGKGELFF. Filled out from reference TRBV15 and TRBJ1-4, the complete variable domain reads DAMVIQNPRYQVTQFGKPVTLSCSQTLNHNVMYWYQQKSSQAPKLLFHYYDKDFNNEADTPDNFQSRRPNTSFCFLDIRSPGLGDTAMYLCATDSGRVGKGELFFGSGTQLSVL.

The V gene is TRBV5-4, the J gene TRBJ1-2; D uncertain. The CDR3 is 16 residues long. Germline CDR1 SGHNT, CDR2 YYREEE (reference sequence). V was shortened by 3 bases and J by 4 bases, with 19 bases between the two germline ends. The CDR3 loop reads CASSSREIGEIYGYTF. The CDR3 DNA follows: TGTGCCAGCAGCTCCCGGGAAATCGGTGAGATCTATGGCTACACCTTC.

This chain's CDR3 is CASSRLRDRGTEAFF. CDR3 nucleotides: TGTGCCAGCTCACGACTCCGGGACAGGGGCACTGAAGCTTTCTTT. The rearrangement uses TRBV18 and TRBJ1-1; TRBD1 aligns across 10 bases. Trimming removed 4 bases from V and 4 bases from J; junction bases left unmatched: 6. This CDR3 is built from 15 residues. Germline CDR1 KGHSH, CDR2 LQKENI. The full variable domain, with the rest looked up from reference TRBV18 and TRBJ1-1, is NAGVMQNPRHLVRRRGQEARLRCSPMKGHSHVYWYRQLPEEGLKFMVYLQKENIIDESGMPKERFSAEFPKEGPSILRIQQVVRGDSAAYFCASSRLRDRGTEAFFGQGTRLTVV.

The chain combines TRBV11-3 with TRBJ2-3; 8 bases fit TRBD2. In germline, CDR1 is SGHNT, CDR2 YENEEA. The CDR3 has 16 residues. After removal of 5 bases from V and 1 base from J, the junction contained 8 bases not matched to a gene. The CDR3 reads CASSPGLSGGTDTQYF. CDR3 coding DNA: TGTGCCAGCAGCCCCGGCCTTAGCGGGGGCACAGATACGCAGTATTTT.

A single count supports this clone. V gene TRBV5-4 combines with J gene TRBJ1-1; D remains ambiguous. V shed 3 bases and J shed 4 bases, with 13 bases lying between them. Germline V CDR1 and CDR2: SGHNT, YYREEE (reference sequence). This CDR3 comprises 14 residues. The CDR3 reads CASSWAGGTTEAFF. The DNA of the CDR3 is TGTGCCAGCAGCTGGGCCGGTGGAACCACTGAAGCTTTCTTT. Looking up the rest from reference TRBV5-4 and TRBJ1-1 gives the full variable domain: ETGVTQSPTHLIKTRGQQVTLRCSSQSGHNTVSWYQQALGQGPQFIFQYYREEENGRGNFPPRFSGLQFPNYSSELNVNALELDDSALYLCASSWAGGTTEAFFGQGTRLTVV.

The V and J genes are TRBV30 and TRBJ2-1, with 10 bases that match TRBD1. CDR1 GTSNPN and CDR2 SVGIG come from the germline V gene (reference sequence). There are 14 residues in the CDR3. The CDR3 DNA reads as TGTGCGCGCCGGTCCCCGGGACAGGGGAATGAGCAGTTCTTC. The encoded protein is CARRSPGQGNEQFF.

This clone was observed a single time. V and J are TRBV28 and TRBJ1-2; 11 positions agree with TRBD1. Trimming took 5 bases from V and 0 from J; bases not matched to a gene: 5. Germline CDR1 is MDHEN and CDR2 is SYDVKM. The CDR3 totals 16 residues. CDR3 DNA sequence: TGTGCCAGCAGTGTCGGGGGACAGGGGGCTAACTATGGCTACACCTTC. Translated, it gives CASSVGGQGANYGYTF.

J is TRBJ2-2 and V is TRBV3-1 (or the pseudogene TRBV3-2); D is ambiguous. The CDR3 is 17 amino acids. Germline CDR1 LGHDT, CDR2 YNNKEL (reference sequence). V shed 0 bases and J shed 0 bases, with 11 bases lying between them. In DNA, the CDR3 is TGTGCCAGCAGCCAAGATTGGTTCAGATCGAACACCGGGGAGCTGTTTTTT. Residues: CASSQDWFRSNTGELFF.